This TCR beta chain was recorded in a study of regulatory T cells in long-lasting Graves disease. The TCR beta library used iRepertoire HTBI primers with Arm-PCR amplification of CDR3. One entry per CDR3 protein, called by TCRdb with MiXCR from the multiplex PCR reads. The table has approximately 400,000 distinct CDR3 sequences, 15% to 18% seen once. Time point: newly diagnosed GD, antithyroid drugs for less than 3 months. RNA extracted from PBMCs served as the sequencing template. CDR3 length: 16 residues. V lost 3 bases and J lost 10, with 22 bases in between. Germline V gives CDR1 PRHDT, CDR2 FYEKMQ (reference sequence). In regard to this clonotype: This likely traces to a read error, being one base from a far larger clone.

Sample: peripheral blood mononuclear cells (PBMCs), taken at new diagnosis, from a patient treated with antithyroid drugs. The J gene is TRBJ2-1, the V gene TRBV13; D is possibly TRBD2 (5 bases). The clonotype comes from a female donor with Graves disease. CDR3 residues: CASSLYGKRTSYEQFF. The CDR3 DNA reads TGTGCCAGCAGCTTGTACGGGAAGCGTACATCCTACGAGCAGTTCTTC.